Following are 9 T cell receptor beta chains from one sample sequenced in a study of T cell responses to AZD1222 COVID-19 vaccine. TCRdb's table, derived via immunoSEQ multiplex PCR, lists solely in-frame clones and lacks some. Of about 56,000 clones listed, roughly three quarters were seen once; the top ten hold roughly 5.1%. Sample: peripheral blood, taken 28 days after the second AZD1222 dose. Receptors were obtained from an adult who received the AZD1222 COVID-19 vaccine.

CDR3 loop: CASSLTQGNYGYTF. The CDR3 nucleotides read TGTGCCAGCAGCTTGACCCAGGGGAACTATGGCTACACCTTC. V is TRBV5-4 and J is TRBJ1-2, with D possibly TRBD1 on 6 matching bases. CDR1 is SGHNT, CDR2 YYREEE, per germline (reference sequence). Between the trimmed V and J ends, which lost 1 base and 2 bases, there was a span of 9 bases. The CDR3 has 14 residues.

The rearrangement uses TRBV29-1 and TRBJ1-1, with 12 bases fitting TRBD1. Germline V gene lookup returns CDR1 SQVTM and CDR2 ANQGSEA. The CDR3 is 13 amino acids. Trimming cost V 5 bases and J 10 bases; bases outside gene matches: 8. The CDR3 nucleotides read TGCAGCGTTCCGGGACAGGGGGCAATAGGAGCTTTCTTT. Its protein product is CSVPGQGAIGAFF.

This chain connects TRBV5-6 to TRBJ1-2; possible D gene TRBD1, 6 bases. The CDR3 is made up of 14 amino acids. The ends were cut back, 0 bases at V and 3 bases at J, with 9 bases in the middle. Germline CDR1 reads SGHDT; CDR2 reads YYEEEE. The CDR3 loop is CASSLEGGYYGYTF. The CDR3 region has the DNA TGTGCCAGCAGCTTGGAGGGGGGTTACTATGGCTACACCTTC. The variable domain in full, completed from reference TRBV5-6 and TRBJ1-2, reads DAGVTQSPTHLIKTRGQQVTLRCSPKSGHDTVSWYQQALGQGPQFIFQYYEEEERQRGNFPDRFSGHQFPNYSSELNVNALLLGDSALYLCASSLEGGYYGYTFGSGTRLTVV.

The chain recombines TRBV27 with TRBJ1-6, with D unresolved. The germline gives CDR1 MNHEY, CDR2 SMNVEV (reference sequence). The CDR3 is 14 residues long. V was trimmed by 2 bases and J by 11 bases, leaving 13 bases between them. CDR3 residues: CASSLNFAGPPLHF. DNA for the CDR3: TGTGCCAGCAGTTTAAATTTTGCGGGTCCACCCCTCCACTTT.

This sequence joins TRBV6-5 and TRBJ2-1, with D possibly TRBD2 on 6 matching bases. With 6 bases removed from V and 5 bases from J, the gap between germline ends came to 17 bases. The CDR3 is 15 amino acids. In germline, CDR1 is MNHEY, CDR2 SVGAGI. CDR3 loop: CASSPPGLEDNEQFF. The DNA of the CDR3 is TGTGCCAGCAGCCCACCGGGACTGGAGGACAATGAGCAGTTCTTC.

This sequence joins TRBV10-3 and TRBJ2-6, with 7 bases lining up with TRBD2. V dropped 0 bases and J dropped 0; count of bases not matched to a gene: 8. This CDR3 comprises 19 residues. Germline V gene lookup returns CDR1 ENHRY and CDR2 SYGVKD. The CDR3 reads CAISESAGKGYSGANVLTF. The CDR3 DNA follows: TGTGCCATCAGTGAGTCAGCGGGGAAGGGGTACTCTGGGGCCAACGTCCTGACTTTC.

The rearrangement uses TRBV6-5 and TRBJ1-2, with TRBD1 matching 10 bases. CDR1 and CDR2 (germline): MNHEY, SVGAGI. V trimming: 6 bases; J trimming: 6 bases; junction bases outside the gene matches: 4. The CDR3 totals 13 residues. The CDR3 region has the DNA TGTGCCAGCAGCCCGACAGGGGGCGATGGCTACACCTTC. Translation gives CASSPTGGDGYTF.

The chain couples TRBV7-8 to TRBJ2-7, with 14 bases fitting TRBD2. From germline, CDR1 is SGHVS and CDR2 FQNEAQ. Germline trimming cut 4 bases from V and 6 bases from J; bases unmatched to any gene: 8. CDR3 size: 16 residues. The CDR3 nucleotides are TGTGCCAGCAGCTCCCGTTTGACTAGCGGGAGGGGCGAGCAGTACTTC. This translates into CASSSRLTSGRGEQYF.

V is TRBV6-6 and J is TRBJ1-2; 8 nucleotides agree with TRBD1. V gave up 5 bases and J gave up 2 bases; unmatched junction bases: 13. The V gene's germline CDR1 is MNHNY and CDR2 SVGAGI (reference sequence). The length of the CDR3 is 17 residues. The CDR3 reads CASSPTGAGGTNYGYTF. The CDR3 region has the DNA TGTGCCAGCAGTCCGACCGGGGCAGGGGGCACAAACTATGGCTACACCTTC.